Each of the 18 T cell receptor beta chains below was sequenced from the same sample in a study of regulatory T cells in long-lasting Graves disease. Time point noted: newly diagnosed GD, antithyroid drugs for less than 3 months. The TCR library used RNA extracted from PBMCs. Arm-PCR of CDR3 regions with iRepertoire HTBI primers generated TCR beta libraries. TCRdb reprocessed the multiplex PCR reads with MiXCR, giving one entry per CDR3 protein. The repertoire consists of roughly 400,000 distinct CDR3 sequences, with about 15% occurring once and the leading ten covering approximately 22%. The same sample was also used in a study of T cells in Graves' hyperthyroidism and ophthalmopathy.

The sample here was peripheral blood mononuclear cells (PBMCs), taken at new diagnosis, from a patient treated with antithyroid drugs. These receptors were collected from a woman aged 18-35 years with Graves disease.

This clonotype was found many times. This chain connects TRBV3-1 to TRBJ2-5; TRBD1 matches at 8 bases. Trimming removed 3 bases from V and 2 bases from J; junction bases left unmatched: 2. CDR3 size: 14 residues. Germline V gives CDR1 LGHDT, CDR2 YNNKEL (reference sequence). The CDR3 nucleotides are TGTGCCAGCAGCCAGGGGACAGGTCAAGAGACCCAGTACTTC. Residues: CASSQGTGQETQYF.

The chain links TRBV20-1 to TRBJ2-6, with D uncertain. Per the germline V gene, CDR1 is DFQATT and CDR2 is SNEGSKA (reference sequence). Trimming cost V 1 base and J 2 bases, with 6 bases left between them. The CDR3 extends over 14 amino acids. The CDR3 nucleotides read TGCAGTGCTAGAGCACAGCCTGGGGCCAACGTCCTGACTTTC. Encoded protein: CSARAQPGANVLTF.

The V gene is TRBV25-1, the J gene TRBJ1-2, with a tentative D call TRBD1 (5 bases). This CDR3 is 13 amino acids long. Trimming shortened V by 7 bases and J by 8 bases, and 17 bases separated the two germline ends. Germline V gene lookup returns CDR1 MGHDK and CDR2 SYGVNS. CDR3 coding DNA: TGTGCCAGCACCCCCGGGACTATGTTCGGCTACACCTTC. Translated, it gives CASTPGTMFGYTF.

This clonotype was seen a few times. The V call is TRBV10-2, the J call TRBJ2-3; maybe TRBD2 (6 bases). The ends were cut back, 6 bases at V and 3 bases at J, with 22 bases in the middle. CDR1 is WSHSY, CDR2 SAAADI, per germline. This CDR3 contains 17 residues. The CDR3 here is CASRRGGSGRLTDTQYF. CDR3 coding DNA: TGCGCCAGCAGGCGTGGGGGGAGTGGGAGGCTTACAGATACGCAGTATTTT.

This clonotype was observed many times. V and J are TRBV2 and TRBJ2-1; TRBD1 or TRBD2 may be the D gene (7 bases each). Germline-derived CDR1 and CDR2 are SNHLY and FYNNEI. The CDR3 covers 16 residues. Trimming pared 4 bases from V and 8 bases from J, leaving 21 bases between. CDR3 nucleotides: TGTGCCAGCAGTGGGGTGGGGAGCGGGACAGTAGATGAGCAGTTCTTC. This translates into CASSGVGSGTVDEQFF.

This clonotype was seen many times. Here the CDR3 DNA reads TGCGCCAGCAGCTTGAGTTGGGGCGATAAGGAAAAACTGTTTTTT. Translation: CASSLSWGDKEKLFF. The chain joins TRBV5-1 to TRBJ1-4; D possibly corresponds to TRBD1 (5 bases). The germline CDR1 and CDR2 sequences are SGHRS and YFSETQ. The V gene lost 1 base and the J gene lost 8 bases, with 15 bases spanning the gap. The length of the CDR3 is 15 residues.

The gene calls are TRBV6-5 and TRBJ2-3; D uncertain. The V end lost 0 bases, the J end lost 6 bases, and 10 bases lay between the germline ends. Germline V gene sequence: CDR1 MNHEY, CDR2 SVGAGI. This CDR3 comprises 14 residues. The CDR3 DNA is TGTGCCAGCAGTTACTCGGTTATCAGGGATACGCAGTATTTT. It translates to CASSYSVIRDTQYF.

The rearrangement uses TRBV28 and TRBJ1-5, with 7 bases that match TRBD1. Trimming cost V 4 bases and J 3 bases; bases outside gene matches: 9. Germline assignment: CDR1 MDHEN and CDR2 SYDVKM. The CDR3 runs to 16 residues. The CDR3 DNA reads as TGTGCCAGCAGTTCGCCGACGGGACAGAACAATCAGCCCCAGCATTTT. As protein: CASSSPTGQNNQPQHF.

This chain connects TRBV13 to TRBJ2-2; the match to TRBD2 covers 9 bases. This CDR3 has 15 residues. Germline lookup yields CDR1 PRHDT and CDR2 FYEKMQ (reference sequence). V shed 4 bases, J shed 2 bases, and the junction held 2 bases outside the gene matches. The CDR3 loop is CASSSLAGNTGELFF. In nucleotides, the CDR3 is TGTGCCAGCAGCTCCCTAGCGGGAAACACCGGGGAGCTGTTTTTT. The whole variable domain, filled in from reference TRBV13 and TRBJ2-2, reads AAGVIQSPRHLIKEKRETATLKCYPIPRHDTVYWYQQGPGQDPQFLISFYEKMQSDKGSIPDRFSAQQFSDYHSELNMSSLELGDSALYFCASSSLAGNTGELFFGEGSRLTVL.

This clonotype was observed many times. The rearrangement links TRBV28 to TRBJ2-7, with TRBD2 as a possible D gene (6 bases). Trimming pared 6 bases from V and 4 bases from J, leaving 13 bases between. The CDR3 is 13 residues long. Germline loops: CDR1 MDHEN, CDR2 SYDVKM. CDR3 sequence: CASRTSTSYEQYF. Here the CDR3 DNA reads TGTGCCAGCAGGACTAGTACTTCATACGAGCAGTACTTC.

There are a few counts of this clonotype. The chain has TRBV6-1 and TRBJ2-1; D is uncertain. V dropped 6 bases and J dropped 6 bases, with 15 bases sitting between them. This CDR3 has 14 residues. CDR1 MNHNS and CDR2 SASEGT come from the germline V gene. The CDR3 is CASSPTVWGNEQFF. The CDR3 DNA sequence: TGTGCCAGCAGCCCCACCGTATGGGGCAATGAGCAGTTCTTC.

This clonotype showed up many times. The chain uses TRBV9 and TRBJ1-2; D might be TRBD1 (5 bases). Germline V CDR1 and CDR2: SGDLS, YYNGEE. V dropped 0 bases and J dropped 10 bases, with 7 bases sitting between them. The CDR3 consists of 11 residues. The CDR3 sequence is CASSVGTSYTF. The DNA of the CDR3 is TGTGCCAGCAGCGTAGGGACATCCTACACCTTC.

This clonotype was counted a few times. This chain joins TRBV28 and TRBJ1-2; TRBD1 agrees at 11 bases. Unmatched junction bases numbered 5, after V lost 7 bases and J lost 4 bases. The germline V gene encodes CDR1 MDHEN and CDR2 SYDVKM. The CDR3 is made up of 14 amino acids. DNA for the CDR3: TGTGCCAGCACGGACAGGGGGCTTGGCTATGGCTACACCTTC. This sequence encodes CASTDRGLGYGYTF.

The gene calls are TRBV7-6 and TRBJ2-5; TRBD2 matches 9 bases. Looked up from germline, CDR1 is SGHVS and CDR2 is FNYEAQ. This CDR3 is built from 16 residues. J lost 4 bases, V lost 1 base, and 7 bases had no gene match. The CDR3 DNA reads TGTGCCAGCAGCTTAGGGCCGGGACTAGCTGTAGAGACCCAGTACTTC. Translation: CASSLGPGLAVETQYF.

Comment on this clonotype: A read error may explain this, as a much larger clone is one base away. The CDR3 sequence is CASSEPPDGVYEQYF. CDR3 sequence (DNA): TGTGCCAGCAGTGAGCCCCCCGACGGGGTTTACGAGCAGTACTTC. V usage is TRBV6-1 and J usage is TRBJ2-7, with D maybe TRBD2 (5 bases). The CDR3 has 15 residues. The ends were cut back, 3 bases at V and 4 bases at J, with 16 bases in the middle. Germline CDR1 and CDR2: MNHNS and SASEGT.

This clonotype has only a few counts. This rearrangement joins TRBV5-1 to TRBJ1-1; no reliable D call. Trimming pared 1 base from V and 1 base from J, leaving 8 bases between. The CDR3 spans 14 residues. Germline assignment: CDR1 SGHRS and CDR2 YFSETQ. CDR3 amino acids: CASSLTNKNTEAFF. The CDR3, as DNA: TGCGCCAGCAGCTTGACAAACAAGAACACTGAAGCTTTCTTT.

This clonotype showed up just a few times. This chain joins TRBV27 and TRBJ2-1; 7 nucleotides match TRBD2. Germline loops: CDR1 MNHEY, CDR2 SMNVEV (reference sequence). Unmatched junction bases numbered 13, after V lost 2 bases and J lost 6 bases. CDR3 length: 17 amino acids. The CDR3 here is CASSLMGLASGANEQFF. CDR3 coding DNA: TGTGCCAGCAGTTTAATGGGGCTGGCTAGCGGAGCCAATGAGCAGTTCTTC.

Ten or more counts support this clonotype. The chain has TRBV6-5 and TRBJ2-7, with D possibly TRBD1 on 6 matching bases. Looked up from germline, CDR1 is MNHEY and CDR2 is SVGAGI. The CDR3 loop spans 14 amino acids. V was cut by 4 bases and J by 2 bases, with 12 bases left in between. CDR3 DNA: TGTGCCAGCAGTTCCGACTGGACAGCCTACGAGCAGTACTTC. Protein sequence: CASSSDWTAYEQYF.